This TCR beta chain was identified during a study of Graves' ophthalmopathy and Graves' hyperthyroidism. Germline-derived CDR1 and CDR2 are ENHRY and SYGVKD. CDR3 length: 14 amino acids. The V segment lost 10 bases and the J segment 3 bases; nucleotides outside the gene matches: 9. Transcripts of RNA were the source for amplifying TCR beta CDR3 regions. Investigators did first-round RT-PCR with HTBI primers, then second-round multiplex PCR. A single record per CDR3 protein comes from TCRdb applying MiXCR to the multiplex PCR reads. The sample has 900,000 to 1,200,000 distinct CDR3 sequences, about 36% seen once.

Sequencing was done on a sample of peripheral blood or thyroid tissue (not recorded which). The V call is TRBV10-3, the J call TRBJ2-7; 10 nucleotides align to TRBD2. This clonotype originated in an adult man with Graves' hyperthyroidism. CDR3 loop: CASTSAGGVYEQYF. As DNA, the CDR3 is TGTGCCAGCACCTCAGCGGGAGGGGTCTACGAGCAGTACTTC.